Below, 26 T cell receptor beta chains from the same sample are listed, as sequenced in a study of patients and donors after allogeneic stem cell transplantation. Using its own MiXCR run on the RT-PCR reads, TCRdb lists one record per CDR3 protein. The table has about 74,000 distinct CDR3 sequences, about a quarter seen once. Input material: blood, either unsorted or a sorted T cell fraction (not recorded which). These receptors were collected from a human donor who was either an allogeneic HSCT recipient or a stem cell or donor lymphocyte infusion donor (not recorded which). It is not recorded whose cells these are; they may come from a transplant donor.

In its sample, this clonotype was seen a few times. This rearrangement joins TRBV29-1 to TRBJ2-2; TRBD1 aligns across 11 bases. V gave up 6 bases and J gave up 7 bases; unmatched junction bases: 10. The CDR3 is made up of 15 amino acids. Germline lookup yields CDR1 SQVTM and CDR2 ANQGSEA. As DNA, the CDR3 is TGCAGCGTGCCCCGGACAGGGGGCGCGGGCGGGGAGCTGTTTTTT. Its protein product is CSVPRTGGAGGELFF.

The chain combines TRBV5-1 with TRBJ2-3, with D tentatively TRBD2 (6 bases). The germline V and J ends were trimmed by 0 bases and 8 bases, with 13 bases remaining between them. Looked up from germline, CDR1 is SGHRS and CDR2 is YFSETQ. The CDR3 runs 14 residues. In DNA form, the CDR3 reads TGCGCCAGCAGCTTGGATACTAGCCCTGGTACGCAGTATTTT. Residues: CASSLDTSPGTQYF.

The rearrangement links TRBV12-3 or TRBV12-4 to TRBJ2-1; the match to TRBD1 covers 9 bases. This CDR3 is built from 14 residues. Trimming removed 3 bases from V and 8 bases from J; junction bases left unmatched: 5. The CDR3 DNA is TGTGCCAGCAGTTTTACAGGGGGCCTTGATGAGCAGTTCTTC. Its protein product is CASSFTGGLDEQFF.

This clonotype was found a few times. The CDR3 region is CATSEGGQLGYTF. The CDR3 DNA reads as TGTGCCACCAGTGAGGGGGGACAGCTTGGCTACACCTTC. This chain connects TRBV24-1 to TRBJ1-2; 7 positions agree with TRBD1. The CDR3 has 13 residues. V lost 4 bases and J lost 7; bases outside the gene matches: 5. Looked up from germline, CDR1 is KGHDR and CDR2 is SFDVKD.

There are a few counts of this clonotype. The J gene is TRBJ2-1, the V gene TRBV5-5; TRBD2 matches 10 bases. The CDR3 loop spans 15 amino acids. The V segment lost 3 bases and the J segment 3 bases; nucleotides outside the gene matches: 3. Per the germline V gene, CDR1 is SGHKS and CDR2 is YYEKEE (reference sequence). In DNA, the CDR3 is TGTGCCAGCAGCTATGGACTAGCGGACTACAATGAGCAGTTCTTC. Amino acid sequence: CASSYGLADYNEQFF.

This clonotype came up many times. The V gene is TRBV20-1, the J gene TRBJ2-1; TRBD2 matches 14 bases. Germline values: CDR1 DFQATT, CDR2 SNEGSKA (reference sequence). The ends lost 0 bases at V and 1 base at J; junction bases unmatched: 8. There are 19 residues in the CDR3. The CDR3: CSARDHVGTSGSSYNEQFF. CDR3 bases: TGCAGTGCTAGAGATCATGTTGGGACTAGCGGGAGTTCCTACAATGAGCAGTTCTTC.

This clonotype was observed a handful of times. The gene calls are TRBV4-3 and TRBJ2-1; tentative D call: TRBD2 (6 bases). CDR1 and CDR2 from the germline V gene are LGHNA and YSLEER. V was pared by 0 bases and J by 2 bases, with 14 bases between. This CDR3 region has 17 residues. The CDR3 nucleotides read TGCGCCAGCAGCCAAGATGGACTACTCTCTCCCTACAATGAGCAGTTCTTC. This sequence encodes CASSQDGLLSPYNEQFF.

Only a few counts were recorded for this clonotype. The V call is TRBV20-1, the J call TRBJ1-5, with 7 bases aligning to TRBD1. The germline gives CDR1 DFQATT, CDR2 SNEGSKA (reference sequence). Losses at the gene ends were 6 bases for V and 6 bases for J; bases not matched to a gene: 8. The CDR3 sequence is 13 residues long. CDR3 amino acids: CSAQTGVGQPQHF. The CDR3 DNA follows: TGCAGTGCCCAAACAGGGGTCGGTCAGCCCCAGCATTTT.

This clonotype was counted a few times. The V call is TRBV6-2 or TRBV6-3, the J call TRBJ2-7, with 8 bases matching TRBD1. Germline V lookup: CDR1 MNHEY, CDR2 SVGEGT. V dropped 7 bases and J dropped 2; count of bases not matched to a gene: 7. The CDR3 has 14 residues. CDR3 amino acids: CASNSQGAPYEQYF. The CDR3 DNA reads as TGTGCCAGCAATAGCCAGGGGGCTCCCTACGAGCAGTACTTC.

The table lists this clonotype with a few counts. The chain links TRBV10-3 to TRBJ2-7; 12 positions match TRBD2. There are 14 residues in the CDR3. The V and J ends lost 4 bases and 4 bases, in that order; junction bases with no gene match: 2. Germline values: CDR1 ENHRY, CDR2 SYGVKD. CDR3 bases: TGTGCCATCAGTGGGACTAGCGGGGTTTACGAGCAGTACTTC. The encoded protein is CAISGTSGVYEQYF.

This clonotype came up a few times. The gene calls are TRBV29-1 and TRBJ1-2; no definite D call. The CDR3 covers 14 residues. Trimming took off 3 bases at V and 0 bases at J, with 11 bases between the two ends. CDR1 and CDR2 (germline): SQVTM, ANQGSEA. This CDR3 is CSVDEGSTNYGYTF. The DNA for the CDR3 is TGCAGCGTTGACGAAGGATCTACTAACTATGGCTACACCTTC.

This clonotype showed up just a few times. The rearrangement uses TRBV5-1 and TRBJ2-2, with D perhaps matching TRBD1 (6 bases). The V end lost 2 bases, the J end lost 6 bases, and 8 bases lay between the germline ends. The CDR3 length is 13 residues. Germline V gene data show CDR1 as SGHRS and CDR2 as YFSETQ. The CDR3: CASSFEGAGELFF. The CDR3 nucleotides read TGCGCCAGCAGCTTTGAGGGGGCCGGGGAGCTGTTTTTT.

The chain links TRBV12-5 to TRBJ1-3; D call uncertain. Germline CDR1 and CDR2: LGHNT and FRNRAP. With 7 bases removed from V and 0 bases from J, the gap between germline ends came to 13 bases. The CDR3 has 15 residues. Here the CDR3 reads CASEQFDPSGNTIYF. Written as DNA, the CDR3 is TGTGCTAGTGAGCAGTTCGACCCCTCTGGAAACACCATATATTTT.

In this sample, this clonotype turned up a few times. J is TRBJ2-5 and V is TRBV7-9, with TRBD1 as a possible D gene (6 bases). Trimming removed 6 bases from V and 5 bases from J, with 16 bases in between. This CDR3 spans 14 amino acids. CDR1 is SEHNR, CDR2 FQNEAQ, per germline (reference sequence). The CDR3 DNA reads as TGTGCCAGCAGTTTATCAGGGGTTGGGGAGACCCAGTACTTC. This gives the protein CASSLSGVGETQYF.

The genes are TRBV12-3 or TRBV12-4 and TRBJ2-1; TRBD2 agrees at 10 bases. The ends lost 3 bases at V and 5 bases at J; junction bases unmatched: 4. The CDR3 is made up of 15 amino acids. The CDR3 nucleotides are TGTGCCAGCAGTTTTTCAGCGGGAGGGGACAATGAGCAGTTCTTC. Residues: CASSFSAGGDNEQFF.

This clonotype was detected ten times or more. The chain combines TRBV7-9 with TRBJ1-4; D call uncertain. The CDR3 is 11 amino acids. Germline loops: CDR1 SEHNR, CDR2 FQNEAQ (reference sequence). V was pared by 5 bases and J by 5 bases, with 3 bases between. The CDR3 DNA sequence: TGTGCCAGCAGCACAAATGAAAAACTGTTTTTT. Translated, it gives CASSTNEKLFF.

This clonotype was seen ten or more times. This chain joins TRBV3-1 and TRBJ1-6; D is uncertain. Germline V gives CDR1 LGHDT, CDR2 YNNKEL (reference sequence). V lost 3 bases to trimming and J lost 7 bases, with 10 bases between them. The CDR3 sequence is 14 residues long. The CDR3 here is CASSQEVGNSPLHF. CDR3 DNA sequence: TGTGCCAGCAGCCAGGAAGTAGGGAATTCACCCCTCCACTTT.

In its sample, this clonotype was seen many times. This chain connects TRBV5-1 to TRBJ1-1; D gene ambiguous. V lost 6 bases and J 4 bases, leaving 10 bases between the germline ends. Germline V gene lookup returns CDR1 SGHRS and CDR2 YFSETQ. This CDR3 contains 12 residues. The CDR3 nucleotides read TGCGCCAGCAAAATCGGGAGCACTGAAGCTTTCTTT. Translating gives CASKIGSTEAFF.

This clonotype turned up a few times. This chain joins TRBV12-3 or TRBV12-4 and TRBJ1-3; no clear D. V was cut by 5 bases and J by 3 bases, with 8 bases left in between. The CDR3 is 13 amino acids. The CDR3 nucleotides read TGTGCCAGCAGTATGTGGGTTGGAAACACCATATATTTT. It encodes CASSMWVGNTIYF.

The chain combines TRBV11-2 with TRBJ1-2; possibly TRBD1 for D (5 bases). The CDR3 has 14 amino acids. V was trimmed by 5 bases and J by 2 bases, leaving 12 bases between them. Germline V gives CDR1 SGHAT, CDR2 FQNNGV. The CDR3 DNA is TGTGCCAGCAGCCCTGGGGGACCCAACTATGGCTACACCTTC. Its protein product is CASSPGGPNYGYTF.

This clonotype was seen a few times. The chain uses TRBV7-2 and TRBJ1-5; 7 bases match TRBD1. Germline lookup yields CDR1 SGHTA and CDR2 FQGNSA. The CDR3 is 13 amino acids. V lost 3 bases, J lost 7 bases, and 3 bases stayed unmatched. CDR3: CASSLGTVQPQHF. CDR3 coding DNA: TGTGCCAGCAGCTTGGGGACAGTACAGCCCCAGCATTTT.

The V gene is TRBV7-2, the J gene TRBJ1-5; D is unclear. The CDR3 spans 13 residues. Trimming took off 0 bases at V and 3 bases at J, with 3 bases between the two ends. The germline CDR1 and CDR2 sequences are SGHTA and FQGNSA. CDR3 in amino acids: CASSLADNQPQHF. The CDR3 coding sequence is TGTGCCAGCAGCTTAGCCGACAATCAGCCCCAGCATTTT.

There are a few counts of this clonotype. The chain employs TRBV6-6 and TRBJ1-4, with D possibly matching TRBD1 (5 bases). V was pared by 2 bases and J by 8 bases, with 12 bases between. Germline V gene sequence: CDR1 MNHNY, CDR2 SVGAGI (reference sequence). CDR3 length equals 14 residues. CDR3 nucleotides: TGTGCCAGCAGTTACGGGGGGAAGGGCGAAAAACTGTTTTTT. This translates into CASSYGGKGEKLFF.

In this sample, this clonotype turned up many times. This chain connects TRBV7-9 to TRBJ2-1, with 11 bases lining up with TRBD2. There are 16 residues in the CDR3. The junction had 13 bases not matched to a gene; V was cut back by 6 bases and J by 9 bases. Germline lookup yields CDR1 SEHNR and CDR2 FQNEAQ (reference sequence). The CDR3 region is CASRYHSGGAPGEQFF. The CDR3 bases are TGTGCCAGCAGGTACCATAGCGGGGGGGCCCCTGGTGAGCAGTTCTTC.

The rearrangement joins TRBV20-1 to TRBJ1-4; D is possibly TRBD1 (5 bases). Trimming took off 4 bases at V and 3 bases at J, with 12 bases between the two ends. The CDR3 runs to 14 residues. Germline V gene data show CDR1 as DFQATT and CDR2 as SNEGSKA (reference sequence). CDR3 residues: CSATDSQPNEKLFF. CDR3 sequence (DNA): TGCAGTGCTACCGACAGCCAACCTAATGAAAAACTGTTTTTT.

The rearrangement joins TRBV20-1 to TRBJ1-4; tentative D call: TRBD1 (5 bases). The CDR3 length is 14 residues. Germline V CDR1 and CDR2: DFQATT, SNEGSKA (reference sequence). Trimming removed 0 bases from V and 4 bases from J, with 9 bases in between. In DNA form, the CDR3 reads TGCAGTGCTAGAGAAGACAGCGTTAATGAAAAACTGTTTTTT. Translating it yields CSAREDSVNEKLFF.